This T cell receptor (beta chain) is drawn from a study of response to subunit inactivated influenza vaccine. The study's findings and limits: There was a suggestion from the authors that each seasonal influenza vaccination recruits few new T cells.

This clonotype was observed a handful of times. Its antigen is currently unknown. MiXCR, run by TCRdb on the RT-PCR reads, gives a single entry per CDR3 protein. The repertoire holds over 800,000 distinct CDR3 sequences, with 21% as singletons. Between the trimmed V and J ends, which lost 2 bases and 5 bases, there was a span of 10 bases. The V gene's germline CDR1 is SEHNR and CDR2 FQNEAQ (reference sequence). The CDR3 consists of 14 residues. Source: PBMCs from blood, taken 5 days after vaccination. The receptor's source is a man aged 45-60 years who received an inactivated influenza vaccine. The chain combines TRBV7-9 with TRBJ2-1; the D gene is possibly TRBD2 (6 bases). CDR3: CASSLLLADNEQFF. The CDR3 bases are TGTGCCAGCAGCTTATTACTAGCCGACAATGAGCAGTTCTTC.